This record covers a single TCR beta chain. This entry is derived from a study of blood T cell repertoires in COVID-19. The CDR3 is 15 amino acids. The V gene lost 5 bases and the J gene lost 2 bases, with 15 bases spanning the gap. Per the germline V gene, CDR1 is SGHTA and CDR2 is FQGNSA. Repertoires were generated with immunoSEQ multiplex PCR, while TCRdb's copy carries only in-frame clones and drops some. The table records a few hundred thousand clones, approximately 90% of them present only once. The TCR was taken from a human donor in a cohort exposed to, infected with or recovered from COVID-19 (not recorded which). The donor label of this sample is uncertain. Source material: PBMCs or T cells enriched from blood (not recorded which). This rearrangement joins TRBV7-2 to TRBJ1-2; D is undetermined. The CDR3 sequence: CASSPLLQMNYGYTF. CDR3 nucleotide sequence: TGTGCCAGCAGCCCGTTGCTCCAGATGAACTATGGCTACACCTTC.